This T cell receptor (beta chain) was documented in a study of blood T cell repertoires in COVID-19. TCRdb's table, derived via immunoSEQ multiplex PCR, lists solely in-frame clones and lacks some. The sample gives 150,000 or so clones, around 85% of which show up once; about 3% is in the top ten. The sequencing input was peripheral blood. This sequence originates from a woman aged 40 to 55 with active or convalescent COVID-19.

The CDR3 region is CASSFYYGYTF. The DNA of the CDR3 is TGTGCCAGCAGCTTCTACTATGGCTACACCTTC. The genes are TRBV5-8 and TRBJ1-2; D unclear. The CDR3 is 11 residues long. V lost 2 bases to trimming and J lost 3 bases, with 2 bases between them. CDR1 and CDR2 from the germline V gene are SGHTS and YDEGEE.